This TCR beta chain appears in the sequencing data of a study of cytomegalovirus exposure and HLA in healthy donors. The PCR was carried out with 60 Vbeta primers and 13 Jbeta primers. Profiled with immunoSEQ multiplex PCR; TCRdb holds only in-frame clones, not every one. The sample contains roughly 200,000 clones, 73% of which appear only once. Remarks on this clone: Its antigen is undetermined.

Per germline, CDR1 SGHVS and CDR2 FQNEAQ. This CDR3 spans 20 amino acids. The junction had 15 bases not matched to a gene; V was cut back by 2 bases and J by 4 bases. Study-wide findings and caveats: A classifier reportedly called cytomegalovirus status with high sensitivity and specificity.

J is TRBJ2-6 and V is TRBV7-8; the match to TRBD1 covers 9 bases. This receptor was identified in a woman in her 30s in good health and CMV-seronegative. The sequenced sample consisted of PBMCs. In DNA form, the CDR3 reads TGTGCCAGCAGCTTAAGAAAACCGGGACAGGGATTTGCAGGGGCCAACGTCCTGACTTTC. As protein: CASSLRKPGQGFAGANVLTF.